This T cell receptor beta chain was documented in a study of T cell changes during pregnancy in multiple sclerosis. The repertoire was sequenced with immunoSEQ multiplex PCR; TCRdb's copy has only in-frame clones and lacks some. The table records 18,000 or so clones, 88% of them present only once. Trimming stripped 1 base from V and 9 bases from J, with 10 bases between. Germline V gene lookup returns CDR1 SEHNR and CDR2 FQNEAQ (reference sequence). This CDR3 is built from 14 residues. The TCR was taken from a female donor in good health, enrolled as a control in a pregnancy study. V and J are TRBV7-9 and TRBJ1-6, with D possibly being TRBD1 (5 bases). The source was CD4+ T cells from peripheral blood mononuclear cells, collected in the first trimester of pregnancy. This CDR3 reads CASSLEQVSSPLHF. CDR3 nucleotides: TGTGCCAGCAGCTTAGAACAGGTTTCTTCACCCCTCCACTTT.